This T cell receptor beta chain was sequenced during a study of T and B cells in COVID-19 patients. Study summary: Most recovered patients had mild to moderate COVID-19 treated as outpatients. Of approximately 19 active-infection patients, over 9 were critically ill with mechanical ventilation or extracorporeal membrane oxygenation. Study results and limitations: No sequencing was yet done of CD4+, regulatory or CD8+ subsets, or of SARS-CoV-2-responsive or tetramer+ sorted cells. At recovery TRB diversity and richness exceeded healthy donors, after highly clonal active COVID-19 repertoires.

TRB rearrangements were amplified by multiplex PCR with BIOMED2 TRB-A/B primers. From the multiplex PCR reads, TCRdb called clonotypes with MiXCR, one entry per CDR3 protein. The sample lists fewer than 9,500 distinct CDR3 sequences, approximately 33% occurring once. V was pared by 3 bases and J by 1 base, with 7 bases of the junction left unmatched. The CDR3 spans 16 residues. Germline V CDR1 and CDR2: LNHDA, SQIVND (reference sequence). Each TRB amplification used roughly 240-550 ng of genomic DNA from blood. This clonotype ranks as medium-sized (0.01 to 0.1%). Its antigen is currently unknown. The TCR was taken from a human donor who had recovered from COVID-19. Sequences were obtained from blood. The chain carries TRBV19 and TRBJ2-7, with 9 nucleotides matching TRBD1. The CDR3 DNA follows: TGTGCCAGTAGTATCTCTGGAGGGACAGGGTCCTACGAGCAGTACTTC. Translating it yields CASSISGGTGSYEQYF.